This T cell receptor (beta chain) was retrieved from a study of T-cell reconstitution after alpha-beta-depleted transplantation in children. V was clipped by 7 bases and J by 5 bases, with 11 bases between them. The CDR3 is 12 residues long. The germline CDR1 and CDR2 sequences are MNHEY and SVGAGI. The library targeted TCRbeta and was prepared with unique molecular identifiers. TCRdb ran MiXCR on the PCR reads and lists one entry per CDR3 protein. Counted here are 450,000 to 500,000 distinct CDR3 sequences, about 12% occurring once; the ten biggest clones make up 4.5% to 6%. The chain carries TRBV6-5 and TRBJ1-2, with TRBD1 as a possible D gene (6 bases). Sample: PBMCs from the stem cell graft donor, taken from the stem cell graft. This sequence originates from a human donor who donated a stem cell graft to a child with combined immunodeficiency. CDR3 nucleotide sequence: TGTGCCAGCAAAGAGGGGGAATATGGCTACACCTTC. Protein: CASKEGEYGYTF.